The text below deals with one T cell receptor (beta chain). Its target is not known. All patients experienced relapse after autologous stem cell transplantation, and brentuximab vedotin exposure was variable. These data belong to a study of PD-1 blockade in classical Hodgkin lymphoma. General study points: Patients with a complete response exhibited baseline diversity comparable to newly diagnosed patients. Newly diagnosed patients were said to have less baseline TCR diversity than healthy donors did.

Repertoires were generated with immunoSEQ multiplex PCR, while TCRdb's copy carries only in-frame clones and drops some. The profile shows about 26,000 clones, around 70% of them singletons. V lost 3 bases to trimming and J lost 1 base; unmatched junction nucleotides: 3. Germline V lookup: CDR1 WNHNN, CDR2 SYGVQD (reference sequence). The CDR3 is 16 amino acids. This chain uses TRBV10-1 with TRBJ2-3; 11 bases match TRBD2. The sample in question was peripheral blood mononuclear cells (PBMCs), obtained before the second cycle of nivolumab. The TCR originated in a human donor with classical Hodgkin lymphoma. The CDR3 protein is CASSDLLAGGTDTQYF. The CDR3 bases are TGCGCCAGCAGTGACCTACTAGCGGGGGGCACAGATACGCAGTATTTT.